This T cell receptor beta chain came from a study of T cell responses to AZD1222 COVID-19 vaccine. Whole-study results and caveats: Donors skewed white British and female; clonal diversity was possibly underestimated. Reportedly, nearly half of unique spike TCRs recognized epitopes outside B.1.351/B.1.1.7 mutations. Only 5 or 6 people who got AZD1222 tested seropositive at baseline. Repertoire sampling happened only post peak T cell response.

Using immunoSEQ multiplex PCR, the repertoire was profiled, and TCRdb retains in-frame clones only, with some absent. The data contain around 130,000 clones, approximately 92% of them singletons. Comments on this clone: As yet, its antigen is unknown.

The material sequenced was peripheral blood, taken on day 0 of AZD1222 vaccination. The TCR was taken from an adult in good health.

The CDR3 protein is CASSGVEGSYEQYF. As DNA, the CDR3 is TGTGCCAGCAGCGGGGTGGAGGGCTCCTACGAGCAGTACTTC. This chain links TRBV6-2 or TRBV6-3 with TRBJ2-7, with TRBD2 as a possible D gene (6 bases). Trimming stripped 6 bases from V and 0 bases from J, with 12 bases between. Germline V gives CDR1 MNHEY, CDR2 SVGEGT. The CDR3 contains 14 residues.